This T cell receptor (beta chain) was retrieved from a study of T cell changes during pregnancy in multiple sclerosis (dated by TCRdb to about 2019). Looking at the study overall: In women with multiple sclerosis, the researchers looked at how the T cell repertoire shifted as pregnancy progressed.

Libraries came from the immunoSEQ multiplex PCR assay. In TCRdb, the immuneACCESS table is reduced to in-frame sequences with V and J assigned. These tables do not hold every clone; where another copy was compared, an unresolved V gene accounts for under half, and the others remain unexplained. The sample table records some 50,000 clones; 75% to 95% of these occur just once. Of the sample, approximately 2.6% is held by the ten largest clones. As for this clone: Its antigen specificity is not known. It has no much larger one-base neighbor in the sample; base qualities were not kept.

The CDR3 spans 15 residues, from the cysteine through the phenylalanine. CDR3 DNA is the only sequence kept; it has 45 bases, read in frame from the first base. CDR1 is given as SGHVS and CDR2 as FNYEAQ, both from the germline V gene. Relative to germline, V is missing 5 bases and J is missing 5 bases, with 7 bases of the junction outside any gene match. The sequenced sample was CD8+ T cells from peripheral blood mononuclear cells, obtained in the second trimester of pregnancy. The sequence is built from TRBV7-6 and TRBJ1-5; 9 junctional bases match TRBD1. The source is a female donor with multiple sclerosis, enrolled in a pregnancy study. The CDR3 sequence is CASSREQGAYQPQHF. The DNA is TGTGCCAGCAGCAGAGAACAGGGGGCGTATCAGCCCCAGCATTTT.